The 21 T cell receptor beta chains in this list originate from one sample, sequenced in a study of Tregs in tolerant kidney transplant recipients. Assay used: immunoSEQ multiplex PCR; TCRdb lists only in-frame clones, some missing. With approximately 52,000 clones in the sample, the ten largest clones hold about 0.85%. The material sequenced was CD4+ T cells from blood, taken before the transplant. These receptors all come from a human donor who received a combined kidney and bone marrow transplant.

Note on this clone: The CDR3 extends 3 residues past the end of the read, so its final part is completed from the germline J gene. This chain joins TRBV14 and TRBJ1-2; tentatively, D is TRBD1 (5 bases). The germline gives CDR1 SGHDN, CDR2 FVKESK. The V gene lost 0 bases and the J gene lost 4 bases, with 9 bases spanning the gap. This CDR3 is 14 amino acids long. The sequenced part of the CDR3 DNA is TGTGCCAGCAGCCAAGATAGCAGGGCCTATGGC. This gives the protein CASSQDSRAYG. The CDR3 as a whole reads CASSQDSRAYGYTF.

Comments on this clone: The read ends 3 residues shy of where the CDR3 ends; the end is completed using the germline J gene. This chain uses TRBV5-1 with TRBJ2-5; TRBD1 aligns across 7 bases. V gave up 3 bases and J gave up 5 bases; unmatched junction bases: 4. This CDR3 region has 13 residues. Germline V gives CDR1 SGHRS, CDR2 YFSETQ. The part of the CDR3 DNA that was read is TGCGCCAGCAGCTACAACAGGGGTGAGACC. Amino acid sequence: CASSYNRGET. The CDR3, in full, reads CASSYNRGETQYF.

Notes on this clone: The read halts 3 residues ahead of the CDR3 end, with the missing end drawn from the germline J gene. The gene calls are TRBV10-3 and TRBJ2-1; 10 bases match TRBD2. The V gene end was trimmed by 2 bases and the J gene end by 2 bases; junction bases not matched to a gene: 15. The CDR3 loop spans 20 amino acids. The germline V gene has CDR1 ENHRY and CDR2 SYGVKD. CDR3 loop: CAISEGGGLATKGTYNEQFF. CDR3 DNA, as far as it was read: TGTGCCATCAGTGAGGGCGGGGGACTAGCGACCAAAGGGACCTACAATGAG.

CDR3: CSARGTGGKNSNQPQHF. CDR3 bases read: TGCAGTGCTAGGGGAACAGGGGGCAAGAATAGCAATCAGCCC. The V call is TRBV20-1, the J call TRBJ1-5; 9 bases map to TRBD1. The read terminates 3 residues ahead of where the CDR3 ends, so the germline J gene completes it. V lost 3 bases to trimming and J lost 0 bases; unmatched junction nucleotides: 9. Germline loops: CDR1 DFQATT, CDR2 SNEGSKA (reference sequence). The CDR3 length is 17 residues.

The DNA read from the CDR3 is TGTGCCAGCAGCGGAGGGACAGGCCGCACAGATACG. Translated, it gives CASSGGTGRTDT. The full CDR3 protein reads CASSGGTGRTDTQYF. V is TRBV13 and J is TRBJ2-3, with 8 bases aligning to TRBD1. The read ends 3 residues before the CDR3 terminus; that terminus is restored from the germline J gene. This CDR3 contains 15 residues. With 5 bases clipped from V and 1 base from J, the junction kept 5 bases outside the gene matches. The germline V gene has CDR1 PRHDT and CDR2 FYEKMQ (reference sequence).

The CDR3 reads CASSVQGSYGYTF. The CDR3 DNA, read in part, is TGTGCCAGTAGCGTACAGGGTAGTTATGGC. The chain couples TRBV19 to TRBJ1-2; possibly TRBD1 for D (6 bases). The read stops 3 residues short of the end of the CDR3; the missing end is completed from the germline J gene. V was shortened by 6 bases and J by 5 bases, with 13 bases between the two germline ends. The CDR3 runs 13 residues. The germline CDR1 and CDR2 sequences are LNHDA and SQIVND (reference sequence).

The DNA read from the CDR3 is TGTGCCACCGGCGCGGGAGGGTTTAGGAACAATGAG. Translated, it gives CATGAGGFRNNE. The complete CDR3 sequence is CATGAGGFRNNEQFF. This chain uses TRBV15 with TRBJ2-1; 9 bases align to TRBD2. The read is 3 residues too short to cover the CDR3 end, so that end is filled in from the germline J gene. Germline V gives CDR1 LNHNV, CDR2 YYDKDF (reference sequence). Losses at the gene ends were 8 bases for V and 5 bases for J; bases not matched to a gene: 10. This CDR3 has 15 amino acids.

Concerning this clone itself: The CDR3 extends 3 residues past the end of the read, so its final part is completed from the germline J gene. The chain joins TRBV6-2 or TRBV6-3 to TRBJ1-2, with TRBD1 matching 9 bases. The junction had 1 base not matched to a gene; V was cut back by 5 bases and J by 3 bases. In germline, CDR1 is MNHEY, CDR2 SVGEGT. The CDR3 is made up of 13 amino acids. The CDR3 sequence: CASSRTGDYGYTF. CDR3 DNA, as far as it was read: TGTGCCAGCAGTCGGACAGGGGACTATGGC.

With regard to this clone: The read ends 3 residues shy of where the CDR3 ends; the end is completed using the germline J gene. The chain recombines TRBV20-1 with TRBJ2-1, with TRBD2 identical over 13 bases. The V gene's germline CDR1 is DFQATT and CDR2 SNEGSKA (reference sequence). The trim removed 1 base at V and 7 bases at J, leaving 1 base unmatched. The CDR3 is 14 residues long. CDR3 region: CSARGTSGSNEQFF. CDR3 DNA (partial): TGCAGTGCTAGAGGGACTAGCGGGAGTAATGAG.

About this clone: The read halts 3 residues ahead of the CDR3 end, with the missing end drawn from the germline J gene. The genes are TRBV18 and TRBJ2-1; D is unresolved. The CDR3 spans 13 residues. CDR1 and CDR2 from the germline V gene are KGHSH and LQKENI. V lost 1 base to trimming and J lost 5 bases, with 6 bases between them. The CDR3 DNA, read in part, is TGTGCCAGCTCACCACGACTCAACAATGAG. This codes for CASSPRLNNE. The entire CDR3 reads CASSPRLNNEQFF.

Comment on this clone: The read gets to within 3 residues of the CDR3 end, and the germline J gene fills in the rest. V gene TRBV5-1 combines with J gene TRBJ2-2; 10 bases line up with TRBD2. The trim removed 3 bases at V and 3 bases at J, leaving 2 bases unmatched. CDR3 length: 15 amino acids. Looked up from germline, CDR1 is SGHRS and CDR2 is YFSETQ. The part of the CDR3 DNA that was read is TGCGCCAGCAGCTGGCTAGCGGGGGACACCGGGGAG. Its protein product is CASSWLAGDTGE. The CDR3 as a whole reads CASSWLAGDTGELFF. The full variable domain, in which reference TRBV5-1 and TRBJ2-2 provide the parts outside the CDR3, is KAGVTQTPRYLIKTRGQQVTLSCSPISGHRSVSWYQQTPGQGLQFLFEYFSETQRNKGNFPGRFSGRQFSNSRSEMNVSTLELGDSALYLCASSWLAGDTGELFFGEGSRLTVL.

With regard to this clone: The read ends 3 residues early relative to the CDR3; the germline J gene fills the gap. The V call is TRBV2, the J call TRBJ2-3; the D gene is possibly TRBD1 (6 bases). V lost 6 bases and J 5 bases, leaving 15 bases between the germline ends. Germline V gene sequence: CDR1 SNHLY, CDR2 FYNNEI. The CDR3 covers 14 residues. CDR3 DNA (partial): TGTGCCAGCAGATTTACAGGGAGACAAGATACG. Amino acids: CASRFTGRQDT. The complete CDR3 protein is CASRFTGRQDTQYF.

The CDR3: CASSRPGLGYGYTF. The DNA read from the CDR3 is TGTGCCAGTAGTCGGCCGGGGTTGGGCTATGGC. The chain is built from TRBV19 and TRBJ1-2, with D unresolved. The read is 3 residues too short to cover the CDR3 end, so that end is filled in from the germline J gene. Germline V CDR1 and CDR2: LNHDA, SQIVND (reference sequence). The CDR3 length is 14 residues. V was trimmed by 5 bases and J by 4 bases, leaving 14 bases between them. Full variable domain (missing parts from reference TRBV19 and TRBJ1-2): DGGITQSPKYLFRKEGQNVTLSCEQNLNHDAMYWYRQDPGQGLRLIYYSQIVNDFQKGDIAEGYSVSREKKESFPLTVTSAQKNPTAFYLCASSRPGLGYGYTFGSGTRLTVV.

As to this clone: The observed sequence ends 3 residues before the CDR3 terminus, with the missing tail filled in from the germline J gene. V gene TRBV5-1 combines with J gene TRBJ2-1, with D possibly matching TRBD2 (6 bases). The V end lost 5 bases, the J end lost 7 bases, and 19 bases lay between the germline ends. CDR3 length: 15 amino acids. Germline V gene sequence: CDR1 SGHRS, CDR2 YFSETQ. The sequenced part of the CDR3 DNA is TGCGCCAGCAGAACGGGGCCACACGGGGGAAATGAG. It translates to CASRTGPHGGNE. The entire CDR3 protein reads CASRTGPHGGNEQFF.

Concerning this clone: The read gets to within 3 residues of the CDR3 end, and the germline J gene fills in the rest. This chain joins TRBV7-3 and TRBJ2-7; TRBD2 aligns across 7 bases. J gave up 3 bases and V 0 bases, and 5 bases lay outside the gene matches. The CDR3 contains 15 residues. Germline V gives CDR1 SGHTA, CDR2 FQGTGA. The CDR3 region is CASSLTSGTNYEQYF. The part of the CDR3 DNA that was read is TGTGCCAGCAGCTTAACCAGCGGGACGAACTACGAG.

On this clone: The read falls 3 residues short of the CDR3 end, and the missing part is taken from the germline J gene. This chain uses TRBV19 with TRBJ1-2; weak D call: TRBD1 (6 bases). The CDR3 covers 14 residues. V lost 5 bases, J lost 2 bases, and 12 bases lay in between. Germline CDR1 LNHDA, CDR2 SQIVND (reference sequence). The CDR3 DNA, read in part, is TGTGCCAGTAGTCTGCAGGGACAAAACTATGGC. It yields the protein CASSLQGQNYG. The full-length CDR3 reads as CASSLQGQNYGYTF.

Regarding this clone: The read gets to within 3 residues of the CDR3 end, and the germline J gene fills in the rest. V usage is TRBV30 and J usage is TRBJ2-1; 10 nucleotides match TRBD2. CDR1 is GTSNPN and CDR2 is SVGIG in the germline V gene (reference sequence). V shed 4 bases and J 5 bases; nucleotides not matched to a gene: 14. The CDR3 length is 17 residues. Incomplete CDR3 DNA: TGTGCCTGGACCCTTCGCCGGTTGACTAGCGGGCACAATGAG. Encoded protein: CAWTLRRLTSGHNE. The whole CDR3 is CAWTLRRLTSGHNEQFF.

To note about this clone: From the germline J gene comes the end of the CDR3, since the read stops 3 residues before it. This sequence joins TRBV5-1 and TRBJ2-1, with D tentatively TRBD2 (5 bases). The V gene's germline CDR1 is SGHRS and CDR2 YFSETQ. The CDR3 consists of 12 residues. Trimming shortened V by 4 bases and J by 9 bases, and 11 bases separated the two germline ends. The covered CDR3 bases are TGCGCCAGCAGCGTGGGAGCTAGTGAG. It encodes CASSVGASE. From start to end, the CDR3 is CASSVGASEQFF.

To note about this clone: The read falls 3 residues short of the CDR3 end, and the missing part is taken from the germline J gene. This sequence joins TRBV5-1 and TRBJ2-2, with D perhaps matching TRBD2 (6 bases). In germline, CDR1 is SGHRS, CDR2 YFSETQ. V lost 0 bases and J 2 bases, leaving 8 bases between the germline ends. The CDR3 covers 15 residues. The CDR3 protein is CASSLAGLNTGELFF. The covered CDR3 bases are TGCGCCAGCAGCTTGGCGGGACTCAACACCGGGGAG.

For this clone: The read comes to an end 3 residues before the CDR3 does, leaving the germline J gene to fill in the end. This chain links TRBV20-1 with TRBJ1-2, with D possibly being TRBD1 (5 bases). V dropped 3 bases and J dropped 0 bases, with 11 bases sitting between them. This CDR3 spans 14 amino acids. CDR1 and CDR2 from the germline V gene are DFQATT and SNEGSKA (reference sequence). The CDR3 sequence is CSARPTVSNYGYTF. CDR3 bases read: TGCAGTGCTAGGCCGACAGTTTCTAACTATGGC.

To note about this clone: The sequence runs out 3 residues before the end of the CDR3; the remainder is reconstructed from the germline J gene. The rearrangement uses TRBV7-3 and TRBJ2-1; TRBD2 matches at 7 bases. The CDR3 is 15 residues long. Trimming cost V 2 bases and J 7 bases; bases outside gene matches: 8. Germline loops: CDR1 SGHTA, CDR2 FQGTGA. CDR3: CASSLGGGGLNEQFF. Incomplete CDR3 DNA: TGTGCCAGCAGCTTAGGGGGGGGAGGGCTAAATGAG. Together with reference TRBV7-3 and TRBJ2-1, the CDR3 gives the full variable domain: GAGVSQTPSNKVTEKGKYVELRCDPISGHTALYWYRQSLGQGPEFLIYFQGTGAADDSGLPNDRFFAVRPEGSVSTLKIQRTERGDSAVYLCASSLGGGGLNEQFFGPGTRLTVL.